This T cell receptor (beta chain) is from a study of cytomegalovirus exposure and HLA in healthy donors. Study-wide points: Several of the most significant clusters were apparently associated with common viral pathogens in a later analysis. It is likely that the observed cluster of highly shared sequence variants was a sequencing artifact. In a later analysis, an Asian-associated ancestry cluster reportedly showed fewer N-insertions than the approximately 700-donor mean.

Both 60 Vbeta primers and 13 Jbeta primers went into the PCR. Libraries were prepared by immunoSEQ multiplex PCR; TCRdb keeps only in-frame clonotypes and omits some of them. Here the sample spans 65,000 to 80,000 clones, roughly 79% being singletons. CDR1 is MNHNY and CDR2 is SVGAGI in the germline V gene (reference sequence). V dropped 7 bases and J dropped 1 base, with 13 bases sitting between them. The length of the CDR3 is 14 residues. On this clone: Its antigen remains unidentified.

This chain uses TRBV6-6 with TRBJ1-1; D unresolved. The TCR was taken from a woman between 40 and 50 years old in good health and CMV-seropositive. Sequencing was performed on PBMCs. The CDR3 here is CASKDWRSNTEAFF. CDR3 in DNA: TGTGCCAGCAAGGATTGGCGGTCGAACACTGAAGCTTTCTTT.